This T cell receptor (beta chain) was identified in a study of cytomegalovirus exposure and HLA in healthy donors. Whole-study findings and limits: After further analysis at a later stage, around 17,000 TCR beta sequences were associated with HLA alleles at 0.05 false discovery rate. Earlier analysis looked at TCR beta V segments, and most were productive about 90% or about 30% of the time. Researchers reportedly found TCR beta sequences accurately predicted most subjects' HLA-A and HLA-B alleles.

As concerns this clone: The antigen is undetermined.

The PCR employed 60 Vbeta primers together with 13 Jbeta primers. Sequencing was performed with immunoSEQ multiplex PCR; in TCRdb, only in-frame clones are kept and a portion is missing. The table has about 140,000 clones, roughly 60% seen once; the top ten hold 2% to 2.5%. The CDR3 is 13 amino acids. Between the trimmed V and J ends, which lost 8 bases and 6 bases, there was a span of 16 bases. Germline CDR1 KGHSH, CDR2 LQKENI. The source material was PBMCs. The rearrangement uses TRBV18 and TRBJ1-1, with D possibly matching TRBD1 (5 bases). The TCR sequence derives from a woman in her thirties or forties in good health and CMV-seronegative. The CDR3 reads CASGGRVNAEAFF. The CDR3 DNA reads TGTGCCAGCGGCGGCAGGGTGAATGCTGAAGCTTTCTTT.